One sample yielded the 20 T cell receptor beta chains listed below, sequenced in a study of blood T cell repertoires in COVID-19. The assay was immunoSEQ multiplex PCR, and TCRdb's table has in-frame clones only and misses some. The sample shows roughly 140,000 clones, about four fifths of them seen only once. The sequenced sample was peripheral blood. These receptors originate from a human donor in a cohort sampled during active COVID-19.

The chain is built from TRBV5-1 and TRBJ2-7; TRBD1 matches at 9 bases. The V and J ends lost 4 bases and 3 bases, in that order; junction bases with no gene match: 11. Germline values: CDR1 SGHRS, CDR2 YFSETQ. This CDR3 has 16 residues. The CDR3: CASSPGLGQGNYEQYF. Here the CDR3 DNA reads TGCGCCAGCAGCCCGGGCCTGGGACAGGGAAACTACGAGCAGTACTTC.

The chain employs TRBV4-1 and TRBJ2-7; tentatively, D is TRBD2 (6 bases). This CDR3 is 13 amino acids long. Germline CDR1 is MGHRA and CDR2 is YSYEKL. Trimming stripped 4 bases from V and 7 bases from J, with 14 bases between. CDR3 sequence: CASSPREKGEQYF. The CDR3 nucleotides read TGCGCCAGCAGCCCTCGGGAGAAGGGGGAGCAGTACTTC.

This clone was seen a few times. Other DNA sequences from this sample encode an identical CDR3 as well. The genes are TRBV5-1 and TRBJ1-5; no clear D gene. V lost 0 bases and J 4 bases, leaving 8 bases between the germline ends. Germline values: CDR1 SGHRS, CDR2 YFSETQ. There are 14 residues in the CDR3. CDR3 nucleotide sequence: TGCGCCAGCAGCTTGGGCGGCAATAATCAGCCCCAGCATTTT. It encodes CASSLGGNNQPQHF.

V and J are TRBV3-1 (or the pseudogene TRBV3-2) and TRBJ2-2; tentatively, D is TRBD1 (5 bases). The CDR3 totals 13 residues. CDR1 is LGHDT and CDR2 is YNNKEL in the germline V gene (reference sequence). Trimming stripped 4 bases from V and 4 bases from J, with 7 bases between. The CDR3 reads CASSLTVTGELFF. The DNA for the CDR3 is TGTGCCAGCAGCCTGACAGTCACCGGGGAGCTGTTTTTT.

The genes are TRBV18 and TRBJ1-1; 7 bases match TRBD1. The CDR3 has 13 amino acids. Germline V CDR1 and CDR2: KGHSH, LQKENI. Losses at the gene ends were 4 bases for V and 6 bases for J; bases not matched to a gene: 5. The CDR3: CASSQNRGPEAFF. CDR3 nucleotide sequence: TGTGCCAGCTCACAAAACAGGGGTCCTGAAGCTTTCTTT. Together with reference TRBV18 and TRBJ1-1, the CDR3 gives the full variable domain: NAGVMQNPRHLVRRRGQEARLRCSPMKGHSHVYWYRQLPEEGLKFMVYLQKENIIDESGMPKERFSAEFPKEGPSILRIQQVVRGDSAAYFCASSQNRGPEAFFGQGTRLTVV.

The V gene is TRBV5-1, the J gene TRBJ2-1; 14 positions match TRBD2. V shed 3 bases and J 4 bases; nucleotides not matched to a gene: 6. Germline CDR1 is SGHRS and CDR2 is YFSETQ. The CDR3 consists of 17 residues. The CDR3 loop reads CASSSGGTSGGYNEQFF. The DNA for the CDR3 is TGCGCCAGCAGCTCGGGAGGGACTAGCGGGGGATACAATGAGCAGTTCTTC.

The CDR3 DNA is TGTGCCACCAGCAGAGAGGCTGGAGTAGCGGGGGACAATGAGCAGTTCTTC. This codes for CATSREAGVAGDNEQFF. The chain carries TRBV15 and TRBJ2-1; 9 bases fit TRBD2. This CDR3 is 17 amino acids long. Germline CDR1 LNHNV, CDR2 YYDKDF (reference sequence). V gave up 0 bases and J gave up 5 bases; unmatched junction bases: 8.

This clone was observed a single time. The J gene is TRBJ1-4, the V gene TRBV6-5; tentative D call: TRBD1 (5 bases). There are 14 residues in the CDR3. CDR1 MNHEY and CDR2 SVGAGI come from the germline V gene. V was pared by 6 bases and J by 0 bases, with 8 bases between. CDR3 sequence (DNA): TGTGCCAGCAGAGGACATTCAACTAATGAAAAACTGTTTTTT. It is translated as CASRGHSTNEKLFF.

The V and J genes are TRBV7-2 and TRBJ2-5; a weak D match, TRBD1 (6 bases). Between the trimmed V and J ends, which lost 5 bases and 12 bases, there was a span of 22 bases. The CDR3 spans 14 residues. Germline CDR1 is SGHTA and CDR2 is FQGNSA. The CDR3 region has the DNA TGTGCCAGCAGCATAGACAGGAAGGTCCCCTTTGAGTACTTC. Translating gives CASSIDRKVPFEYF.

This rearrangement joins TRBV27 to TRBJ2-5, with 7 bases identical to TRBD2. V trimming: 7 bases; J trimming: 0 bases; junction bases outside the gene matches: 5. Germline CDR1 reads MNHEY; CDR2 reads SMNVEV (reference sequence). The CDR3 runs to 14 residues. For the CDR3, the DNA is TGTGCCAGCAAGGCCCTAGCGGACCAAGAGACCCAGTACTTC. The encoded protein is CASKALADQETQYF.

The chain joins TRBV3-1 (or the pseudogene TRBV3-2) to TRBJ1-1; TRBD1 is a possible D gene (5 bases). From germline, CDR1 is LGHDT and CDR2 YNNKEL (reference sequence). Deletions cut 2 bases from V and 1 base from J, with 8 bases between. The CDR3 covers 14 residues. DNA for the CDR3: TGTGCCAGCAGCCAAAGACAGTCGAACACTGAAGCTTTCTTT. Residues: CASSQRQSNTEAFF.

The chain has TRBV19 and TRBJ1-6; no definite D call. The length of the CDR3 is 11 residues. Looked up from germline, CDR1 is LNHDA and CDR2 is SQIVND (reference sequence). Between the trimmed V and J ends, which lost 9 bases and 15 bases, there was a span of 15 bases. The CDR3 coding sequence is TGTGCCAGCTACGGTGGTAATCTCCTCCACTTT. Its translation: CASYGGNLLHF.

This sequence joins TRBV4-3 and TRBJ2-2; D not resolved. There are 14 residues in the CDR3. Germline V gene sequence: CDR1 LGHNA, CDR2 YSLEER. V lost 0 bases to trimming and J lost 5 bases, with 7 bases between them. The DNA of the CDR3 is TGCGCCAGCAGCCAAGATAGCATGACCGGGGAGCTGTTTTTT. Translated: CASSQDSMTGELFF.

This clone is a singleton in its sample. CDR3 nucleotide sequence: TGCAGTGCTAGTGTCTCCCAAGAGACCCAGTACTTC. Residues: CSASVSQETQYF. This chain links TRBV20-1 with TRBJ2-5; D is undetermined. V shed 3 bases and J shed 1 base, with 6 bases lying between them. Germline V gives CDR1 DFQATT, CDR2 SNEGSKA (reference sequence). This CDR3 is 12 amino acids long.

The DNA for the CDR3 is TGTGCCAGCAGCAAAGCGCTCTCAGTAATGAACACTGAAGCTTTCTTT. This codes for CASSKALSVMNTEAFF. V usage is TRBV21-1 and J usage is TRBJ1-1; the D segment call TRBD1 is taken from the table without a DNA check. TRBV21-1 is labeled a pseudogene. The CDR3 has 16 amino acids.

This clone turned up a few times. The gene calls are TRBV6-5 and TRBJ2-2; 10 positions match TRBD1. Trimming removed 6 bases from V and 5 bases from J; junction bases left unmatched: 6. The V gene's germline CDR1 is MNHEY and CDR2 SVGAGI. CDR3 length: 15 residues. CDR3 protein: CASRGDRGGTGELFF. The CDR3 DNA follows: TGTGCCAGCAGGGGGGACAGGGGAGGTACCGGGGAGCTGTTTTTT.

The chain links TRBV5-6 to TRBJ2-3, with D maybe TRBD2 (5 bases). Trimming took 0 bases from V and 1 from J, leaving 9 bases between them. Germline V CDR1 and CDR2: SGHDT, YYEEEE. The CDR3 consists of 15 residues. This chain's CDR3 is CASSLVDFRTDTQYF. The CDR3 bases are TGTGCCAGCAGCTTGGTGGACTTCCGCACAGATACGCAGTATTTT.

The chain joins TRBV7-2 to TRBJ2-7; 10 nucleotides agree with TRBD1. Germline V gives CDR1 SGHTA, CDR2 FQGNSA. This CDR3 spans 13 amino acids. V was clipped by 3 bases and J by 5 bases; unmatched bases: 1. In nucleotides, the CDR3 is TGTGCCAGCAGCTTGGGGACAGGGGACGAGCAGTACTTC. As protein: CASSLGTGDEQYF.

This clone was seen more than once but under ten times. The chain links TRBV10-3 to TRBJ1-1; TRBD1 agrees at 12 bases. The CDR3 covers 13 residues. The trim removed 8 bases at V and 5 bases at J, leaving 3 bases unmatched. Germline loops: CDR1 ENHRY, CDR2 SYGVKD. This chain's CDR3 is CAIVGQGATEAFF. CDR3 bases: TGTGCCATCGTGGGACAGGGGGCAACTGAAGCTTTCTTT.

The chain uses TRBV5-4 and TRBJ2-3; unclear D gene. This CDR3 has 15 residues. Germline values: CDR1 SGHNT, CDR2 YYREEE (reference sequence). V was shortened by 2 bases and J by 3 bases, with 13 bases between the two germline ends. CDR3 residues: CASSFGQVVTDTQYF. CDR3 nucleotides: TGTGCCAGCAGCTTTGGGCAGGTTGTAACAGATACGCAGTATTTT.